Below are 30 T cell receptor beta chains sequenced from a single sample in a study of blood T cells in healthy people across ages. A second PCR, run for 7 to 11 cycles, used a sample-barcoded 5' primer plus a J-beta primer mix. From the 5' RACE reads, TCRdb called clonotypes with MiXCR, one entry per CDR3 protein. The data hold about 1.1 million distinct CDR3 sequences, with roughly two fifths observed a single time. The material sequenced was blood. These receptors all stem from a man between 18 and 35 years old in good health.

This clonotype has more than one count but fewer than ten. The chain is built from TRBV2 and TRBJ1-2; 7 bases map to TRBD1. The germline V gene has CDR1 SNHLY and CDR2 FYNNEI. This CDR3 spans 16 amino acids. The junction had 6 bases not matched to a gene; V was cut back by 0 bases and J by 2 bases. The CDR3 spells CASSEAGGQSNYGYTF. In DNA form, the CDR3 reads TGTGCCAGCAGTGAAGCTGGGGGACAGTCGAACTATGGCTACACCTTC.

CDR3 coding DNA: TGTGCCAGCAGCTCCAATAATGTTGCGGGGAACAATGAGCAGTTCTTC. This sequence encodes CASSSNNVAGNNEQFF. The gene calls are TRBV7-8 and TRBJ2-1; tentative D call: TRBD2 (6 bases). With 4 bases removed from V and 5 bases from J, the gap between germline ends came to 18 bases. Germline loops: CDR1 SGHVS, CDR2 FQNEAQ. The CDR3 consists of 16 residues.

A remark on this clonotype: This may stem from a read error, because a much larger clone lies one nucleotide away. The rearrangement links TRBV4-3 to TRBJ2-3; D is unresolved. This CDR3 has 14 residues. CDR1 is LGHNA, CDR2 YSLEER, per germline. The chain's CDR3 is CAGSQAMGTDTQYF. The CDR3 DNA reads as TGCGCCGGCAGCCAAGCGATGGGGACAGATACGCAGTATTTT.

This chain uses TRBV6-6 with TRBJ2-7, with D unresolved. With 6 bases removed from V and 4 bases from J, the gap between germline ends came to 7 bases. Germline values: CDR1 MNHNY, CDR2 SVGAGI (reference sequence). The CDR3 spans 11 residues. In DNA form, the CDR3 reads TGTGCCAGCAGGTCAGGTTACGAGCAGTACTTC. This sequence encodes CASRSGYEQYF.

The chain is built from TRBV4-2 and TRBJ2-1; tentatively, D is TRBD1 (5 bases). This CDR3 is 18 amino acids long. Between the trimmed V and J ends, which lost 3 bases and 0 bases, there was a span of 18 bases. Germline CDR1 and CDR2: LGHNA and YNFKEQ. As DNA, the CDR3 is TGTGCCAGCAGCCATCAAGGGGCAGGAAGCACCTCCTACAATGAGCAGTTCTTC. This translates into CASSHQGAGSTSYNEQFF.

The V and J genes are TRBV13 and TRBJ2-7, with TRBD1 matching 7 bases. The J call is uncertain, as TRBJ2-5 better fits the DNA end. The CDR3 has 12 amino acids. The V gene's germline CDR1 is PRHDT and CDR2 FYEKMQ (reference sequence). The CDR3 bases are TGTGCCAGCAGCAACAGGGGAGAGACCCAGTACTTC. The encoded protein is CASSNRGETQYF.

This clonotype was seen a few times. The rearrangement joins TRBV27 to TRBJ2-1; D ambiguous. Germline values: CDR1 MNHEY, CDR2 SMNVEV (reference sequence). The CDR3 has 15 amino acids. The V gene lost 3 bases and the J gene lost 7 bases, with 16 bases spanning the gap. The CDR3 DNA sequence: TGTGCCAGCAGTTTGCGCGCGGCCAGGCCTAATGAGCAGTTCTTC. Protein sequence: CASSLRAARPNEQFF.

This clonotype was seen more than once but under ten times. The chain joins TRBV20-1 to TRBJ1-2; TRBD1 matches 7 bases. Per the germline V gene, CDR1 is DFQATT and CDR2 is SNEGSKA (reference sequence). The CDR3 is made up of 13 amino acids. The V gene end was trimmed by 3 bases and the J gene end by 4 bases; junction bases not matched to a gene: 5. CDR3 sequence: CSASSGTVYGYTF. CDR3 DNA: TGCAGTGCTAGTAGCGGGACAGTCTATGGCTACACCTTC.

The chain joins TRBV2 to TRBJ1-2, with D hard to call. Trimming cost V 4 bases and J 8 bases, with 11 bases left between them. The CDR3 is 12 amino acids. Germline loops: CDR1 SNHLY, CDR2 FYNNEI. The CDR3 sequence: CASSALEGGYTF. In nucleotides, the CDR3 is TGTGCCAGCAGTGCCCTCGAAGGAGGCTACACCTTC.

This clonotype was seen a few times. The chain has TRBV12-3 or TRBV12-4 and TRBJ2-5, with a weak D call TRBD1 (6 bases). V was cut by 6 bases and J by 1 base, with 9 bases left in between. This CDR3 region has 13 residues. The CDR3 region is CASSNRAQETQYF. The CDR3 DNA follows: TGTGCCAGCAGCAACAGGGCCCAAGAGACCCAGTACTTC.

The J gene is TRBJ1-5, the V gene TRBV19, with 9 bases aligning to TRBD1. V shed 0 bases, J shed 2 bases, and the junction held 5 bases outside the gene matches. Per the germline V gene, CDR1 is LNHDA and CDR2 is SQIVND (reference sequence). The length of the CDR3 is 17 residues. CDR3 region: CASSIDNRGQGNQPQHF. For the CDR3, the DNA is TGTGCCAGTAGTATAGATAACAGGGGGCAAGGCAATCAGCCCCAGCATTTT.

This chain connects TRBV6-2 or TRBV6-3 to TRBJ2-3; a possible D gene is TRBD2 (5 bases). Germline CDR1 and CDR2: MNHEY and SVGEGT. The CDR3 extends over 16 amino acids. The V gene lost 2 bases and the J gene lost 0 bases, with 12 bases spanning the gap. The CDR3 DNA sequence: TGTGCCAGCAGTTACGCTAGCAGAAGGAGCACAGATACGCAGTATTTT. This translates into CASSYASRRSTDTQYF.

As for this clonotype: Sequence at one end of the junction differs from germline and may be a read error. V usage is TRBV6-5 and J usage is TRBJ1-4, with D maybe TRBD1 (5 bases). The CDR3 contains 15 residues. Germline CDR1 reads MNHEY; CDR2 reads SVGAGI. The CDR3 reads CASSETGGSNGKLFF. Written as DNA, the CDR3 is TGTGCCAGCAGTGAGACCGGGGGTAGTAATGGAAAACTGTTTTTT.

The chain is built from TRBV20-1 and TRBJ1-1; no reliable D call. The CDR3 totals 12 residues. V was shortened by 1 base and J by 4 bases, with 7 bases between the two germline ends. The germline CDR1 and CDR2 sequences are DFQATT and SNEGSKA (reference sequence). CDR3 in amino acids: CSARATPTEAFF. The CDR3 DNA reads as TGCAGTGCTAGAGCCACACCCACTGAAGCTTTCTTT.

This chain links TRBV6-2 or TRBV6-3 with TRBJ1-1; no definite D call. V was trimmed by 2 bases and J by 1 base, leaving 8 bases between them. Germline V lookup: CDR1 MNHEY, CDR2 SVGEGT. The CDR3 loop spans 14 amino acids. The CDR3 reads CASSYPSSNTEAFF. The CDR3, as DNA: TGTGCCAGCAGTTACCCCAGCTCGAACACTGAAGCTTTCTTT.

The J gene is TRBJ2-1, the V gene TRBV20-1; D might be TRBD2 (6 bases). CDR3 length: 14 amino acids. The V gene lost 8 bases and the J gene lost 6 bases, with 20 bases spanning the gap. Per the germline V gene, CDR1 is DFQATT and CDR2 is SNEGSKA (reference sequence). The CDR3 DNA reads as TGCAGTTCAGGAGGGGTAGCGAATCCCAATGAGCAGTTCTTC. Amino acid sequence: CSSGGVANPNEQFF.

Regarding this clonotype: Mismatch with germline at one junction end may stem from a read error. CDR3 in amino acids: CVSSQDPSDQPQHF. CDR3 coding DNA: TGTGTCAGCAGCCAAGATCCTAGCGATCAGCCCCAGCATTTT. This chain connects TRBV4-2 to TRBJ1-5; the D is unclear. The CDR3 loop spans 14 amino acids. CDR1 LGHNA and CDR2 YNFKEQ come from the germline V gene.

CDR3 residues: CASSNRQGMDEQYF. The CDR3 nucleotides are TGTGCCAGCAGTAACAGACAGGGGATGGACGAGCAGTACTTC. The chain has TRBV6-5 and TRBJ2-5; 8 bases line up with TRBD1. The J call could be wrong; TRBJ2-7 is a better fit for the DNA end. Germline CDR1 reads MNHEY; CDR2 reads SVGAGI. This CDR3 contains 14 residues.

The chain employs TRBV9 and TRBJ1-1, with 8 bases matching TRBD1. The CDR3 spans 15 residues. Germline CDR1 SGDLS, CDR2 YYNGEE. V was clipped by 3 bases and J by 2 bases; unmatched bases: 6. The CDR3 sequence: CASSEGGQVNTEAFF. The CDR3 DNA follows: TGTGCCAGCAGCGAAGGGGGACAGGTAAACACTGAAGCTTTCTTT.

This chain connects TRBV3-1 to TRBJ1-1; 9 positions match TRBD1. The CDR3 is made up of 16 amino acids. The germline gives CDR1 LGHDT, CDR2 YNNKEL (reference sequence). The V segment lost 4 bases and the J segment 0 bases; nucleotides outside the gene matches: 6. The DNA for the CDR3 is TGTGCCAGCAGCCGTCCGGGACAGGGCCTGAACACTGAAGCTTTCTTT. Protein sequence: CASSRPGQGLNTEAFF.

This clonotype was detected a few times. The chain uses TRBV7-6 and TRBJ2-7, with D unclear. CDR1 and CDR2 from the germline V gene are SGHVS and FNYEAQ. This CDR3 spans 15 amino acids. Trimming stripped 5 bases from V and 0 bases from J, with 14 bases between. Written as DNA, the CDR3 is TGTGCCAGCAGCCTCACCCCCAGTAGCTCCTACGAGCAGTACTTC. Amino acids: CASSLTPSSSYEQYF.

The chain combines TRBV4-3 with TRBJ2-3; 8 bases agree with TRBD2. Germline CDR1 and CDR2: LGHNA and YSLEER. V shed 0 bases and J 3 bases; nucleotides not matched to a gene: 5. The CDR3 sequence is 16 residues long. The CDR3 region has the DNA TGCGCCAGCAGCCAAGATCCGGGACTAGGAACAGATACGCAGTATTTT. Translation gives CASSQDPGLGTDTQYF.

This clonotype was counted a few times. The rearrangement uses TRBV12-3 or TRBV12-4 and TRBJ1-1; D perhaps matches TRBD1 (5 bases). This CDR3 comprises 13 residues. V was trimmed by 6 bases and J by 4 bases, leaving 12 bases between them. For the CDR3, the DNA is TGTGCCAGCAGCCTTCAGGGTCCCACTGAAGCTTTCTTT. Protein sequence: CASSLQGPTEAFF.

This clonotype was counted between two and nine times. The chain has TRBV11-1 and TRBJ1-2; TRBD1 is a possible D gene (6 bases). Per the germline V gene, CDR1 is SGHAT and CDR2 is FQDESV (reference sequence). Trimming cost V 2 bases and J 4 bases, with 11 bases left between them. The CDR3 sequence is 14 residues long. CDR3 in DNA: TGTGCCAGCAGCTTATATGGGACAACCTATGGCTACACCTTC. Translation: CASSLYGTTYGYTF.

CDR3 region: CASSFDRNPPSTDTQYF. In nucleotides, the CDR3 is TGTGCCAGCAGCTTTGACAGAAACCCTCCTAGCACAGATACGCAGTATTTT. The rearrangement links TRBV5-5 to TRBJ2-3, with a weak D call TRBD1 (5 bases). The CDR3 is made up of 17 amino acids. Germline V gene sequence: CDR1 SGHKS, CDR2 YYEKEE (reference sequence). Trimming pared 2 bases from V and 0 bases from J, leaving 16 bases between.

The chain carries TRBV7-9 and TRBJ2-7; perhaps TRBD1 as D (6 bases). The CDR3 runs to 15 residues. From germline, CDR1 is SEHNR and CDR2 FQNEAQ (reference sequence). Trimming left V 4 bases short and J 2 bases short, with 15 bases between. The CDR3 region has the DNA TGTGCCAGCAGCTCGACGACAGGCGCGGCCTACGAGCAGTACTTC. This encodes CASSSTTGAAYEQYF. The full variable domain, its missing parts supplied by reference TRBV7-9 and TRBJ2-7, is DTGVSQNPRHKITKRGQNVTFRCDPISEHNRLYWYRQTLGQGPEFLTYFQNEAQLEKSRLLSDRFSAERPKGSFSTLEIQRTEQGDSAMYLCASSSTTGAAYEQYFGPGTRLTVT.

This clonotype appeared once. The V gene is TRBV13, the J gene TRBJ1-1, with D perhaps TRBD1 (6 bases). V was trimmed by 5 bases and J by 1 base, leaving 17 bases between them. The CDR3 extends over 16 amino acids. Germline V gene sequence: CDR1 PRHDT, CDR2 FYEKMQ (reference sequence). The CDR3 DNA sequence: TGTGCCAGCAGCATATACAGGGAGTCAGCGAACACTGAAGCTTTCTTT. Protein: CASSIYRESANTEAFF.

Concerning this clonotype: Mismatch with germline at one junction end may stem from a read error. V usage is TRBV4-1 and J usage is TRBJ1-2; no reliable D call. Germline CDR1 and CDR2: MGHRA and YSYEKL. This CDR3 is built from 15 residues. The DNA of the CDR3 is TGCGCCAGCTGCCAAGATGGGAAGGAAAACTATGGCTACACCTTC. This gives the protein CASCQDGKENYGYTF.

The chain recombines TRBV29-1 with TRBJ1-1; D not certain. The germline CDR1 and CDR2 sequences are SQVTM and ANQGSEA. V gave up 5 bases and J gave up 1 base, with 11 bases separating them. The CDR3 is 13 amino acids. For the CDR3, the DNA is TGCAGCGTTAGGGAGGGTACGAACACTGAAGCTTTCTTT. Translating it yields CSVREGTNTEAFF.

This clonotype was recorded a few times. This rearrangement joins TRBV27 to TRBJ2-1; 7 nucleotides match TRBD1. The CDR3 has 15 amino acids. The germline gives CDR1 MNHEY, CDR2 SMNVEV (reference sequence). V was pared by 1 base and J by 6 bases, with 6 bases of the junction left unmatched. Here the CDR3 reads CASSLYTGVGNEQFF. CDR3 DNA sequence: TGTGCCAGCAGTTTATATACAGGGGTGGGCAATGAGCAGTTCTTC.